This is a list of T cell receptor beta chains from one sample in a study of identical twins. TCRdb passed the 5' RACE reads through MiXCR, listing each CDR3 protein once. Of roughly 540,000 distinct CDR3 sequences detected, approximately 22% appear once; the ten largest clones hold about 0.99%. This sample was shared with a second study, whose subject was T cells expressing NK-cell markers.

The sequenced material came from CD4+ T cells sorted from blood. All receptors come from a woman between 18 and 30 years old in good health. CDR3s include the opening cysteine and the closing phenylalanine or tryptophan. Each record gives: J gene, D gene, V gene, clone size, CDR3 protein, CDR3 DNA. D genes are given only for firm matches. Clone size, where shown, is once, few, many, or a class for clones that have expanded.

j_call: TRBJ2-2
d_call: NA
v_call: TRBV7-2
clone_size: few
cdr3_aa: CASSLRTGLGTGELFF
cdr3_nt: TGTGCCAGCAGCTTACGAACGGGACTGGGTACCGGGGAGCTGTTTTTT

j_call: TRBJ1-5
d_call: NA
v_call: TRBV6-2/TRBV6-3
clone_size: NA
cdr3_aa: CASSTGVRNQPQHF
cdr3_nt: TGTGCCAGCAGTACCGGGGTTCGGAATCAGCCCCAGCATTTT

j_call: TRBJ2-1
d_call: TRBD2
v_call: TRBV9
clone_size: few
cdr3_aa: CASSAGGLDYNEQFF
cdr3_nt: TGTGCCAGCAGCGCGGGGGGGCTAGACTACAATGAGCAGTTCTTC

j_call: TRBJ2-1
d_call: NA
v_call: TRBV18
clone_size: few
cdr3_aa: CASSPPTNEQFF
cdr3_nt: TGTGCCAGCTCACCACCAACAAATGAGCAGTTCTTC

j_call: TRBJ2-5
d_call: NA
v_call: TRBV5-1
clone_size: few
cdr3_aa: CASSQDSVRQETQYF
cdr3_nt: TGCGCCAGCAGCCAGGACAGCGTCCGACAAGAGACCCAGTACTTC

j_call: TRBJ2-2
d_call: NA
v_call: TRBV5-5
clone_size: few
cdr3_aa: CASSFSYTGELFF
cdr3_nt: TGTGCCAGCAGCTTTTCTTACACCGGGGAGCTGTTTTTT

j_call: TRBJ1-3
d_call: NA
v_call: TRBV10-1
clone_size: NA
cdr3_aa: CASSLGRSGNTIYF
cdr3_nt: TGCGCCAGCAGCCTGGGAAGGTCTGGAAACACCATATATTTT

j_call: TRBJ2-5
d_call: TRBD2
v_call: TRBV10-3
clone_size: NA
cdr3_aa: CAISEFASGTQETQYF
cdr3_nt: TGTGCCATCAGTGAGTTTGCTAGCGGGACACAAGAGACCCAGTACTTC

j_call: TRBJ2-6
d_call: NA
v_call: TRBV4-1
clone_size: NA
cdr3_aa: CASSQGVEVTGANVLTF
cdr3_nt: TGCGCCAGCAGCCAAGGCGTTGAGGTTACTGGGGCCAACGTCCTGACTTTC

j_call: TRBJ1-2
d_call: NA
v_call: TRBV20-1
clone_size: few
cdr3_aa: CSATAVNYGYTF
cdr3_nt: TGCAGTGCTACCGCAGTTAACTATGGCTACACCTTC

j_call: TRBJ2-2
d_call: TRBD1
v_call: TRBV12-3/TRBV12-4
clone_size: NA
cdr3_aa: CASSLGQGTTGTGELFF
cdr3_nt: TGTGCCAGCAGTCTGGGACAGGGAACAACAGGCACCGGGGAGCTGTTTTTT

j_call: TRBJ2-7
d_call: NA
v_call: TRBV12-3/TRBV12-4
clone_size: few
cdr3_aa: CASSFGPGEQYF
cdr3_nt: TGTGCCAGCAGTTTCGGCCCCGGCGAGCAGTACTTC

j_call: TRBJ1-2
d_call: NA
v_call: TRBV9
clone_size: few
cdr3_aa: CASSVPMGGYTF
cdr3_nt: TGTGCCAGCAGCGTCCCAATGGGTGGCTACACCTTC

j_call: TRBJ2-2
d_call: NA
v_call: TRBV7-3
clone_size: NA
cdr3_aa: CASSRVGRGTGELFF
cdr3_nt: TGTGCCAGCAGCCGGGTTGGGCGCGGCACCGGGGAGCTGTTTTTT